What follows are 21 T cell receptor beta chains derived from one specimen sequenced in a study of T cell responses to AZD1222 COVID-19 vaccine. Data came from immunoSEQ multiplex PCR; TCRdb stores just in-frame clones and leaves some out. Altogether roughly 77,000 clones are present, more than 85% being singletons, with the ten largest covering approximately 4.5%. Source: peripheral blood, taken 28 days after the second AZD1222 dose. The receptors originated from an adult who received the AZD1222 COVID-19 vaccine.

The chain employs TRBV30 and TRBJ1-2; 11 nucleotides match TRBD1. The CDR3 consists of 15 residues. With 0 bases clipped from V and 7 bases from J, the junction kept 7 bases outside the gene matches. Germline CDR1 and CDR2: GTSNPN and SVGIG (reference sequence). The CDR3, as DNA: TGTGCCTGGAGTGTTGTAGGACAGGGGGCAGGTGGCTACACCTTC. Its translation is CAWSVVGQGAGGYTF.

V gene TRBV6-2 or TRBV6-3 combines with J gene TRBJ1-1, with unresolved D. V was pared by 4 bases and J by 1 base, with 7 bases between. Germline V gives CDR1 MNHEY, CDR2 SVGEGT. This CDR3 comprises 13 residues. CDR3 region: CASSLGRNTEAFF. In nucleotides, the CDR3 is TGTGCCAGCAGTTTGGGCAGGAACACTGAAGCTTTCTTT.

The genes are TRBV14 and TRBJ2-2; no definite D call. Germline CDR1 SGHDN, CDR2 FVKESK. V lost 4 bases, J lost 8 bases, and 11 bases lay in between. The CDR3 is 13 amino acids. CDR3 nucleotide sequence: TGTGCCAGCAGCCCGCGGCAGGAAGGGGAGCTGTTTTTT. This gives the protein CASSPRQEGELFF.

The chain uses TRBV7-2 and TRBJ2-7; 12 bases agree with TRBD2. Germline V CDR1 and CDR2: SGHTA, FQGNSA. This CDR3 has 16 residues. V lost 5 bases and J lost 2; bases outside the gene matches: 7. CDR3 residues: CASSTLTSGSPYEQYF. DNA for the CDR3: TGTGCCAGCAGCACCTTGACTAGCGGGAGTCCCTACGAGCAGTACTTC.

This sequence joins TRBV12-3 or TRBV12-4 and TRBJ1-2, with 10 bases identical to TRBD1. V trimming: 6 bases; J trimming: 8 bases; junction bases outside the gene matches: 6. This CDR3 spans 13 amino acids. DNA for the CDR3: TGTGCCAGCAGAACCGGGACAGGGGACGGCTACACCTTC. This sequence encodes CASRTGTGDGYTF.

As DNA, the CDR3 is TGTGCCAGCAGGTCAGGGGGGGACTATGGCTACACCTTC. Translating gives CASRSGGDYGYTF. The gene calls are TRBV6-5 and TRBJ1-2, with 7 positions matching TRBD1. The V gene's germline CDR1 is MNHEY and CDR2 SVGAGI. This CDR3 contains 13 residues. The ends lost 6 bases at V and 3 bases at J; junction bases unmatched: 4.

This chain connects TRBV5-1 to TRBJ2-1, with 9 bases aligning to TRBD2. The CDR3 loop spans 16 amino acids. Germline CDR1 and CDR2: SGHRS and YFSETQ. Trimming cost V 0 bases and J 7 bases; bases outside gene matches: 8. As DNA, the CDR3 is TGCGCCAGCAGCTTGGATTTGGCGGGAGGGGAGAATGAGCAGTTCTTC. Amino acid sequence: CASSLDLAGGENEQFF. The whole variable domain, remainder taken from reference TRBV5-1 and TRBJ2-1, is KAGVTQTPRYLIKTRGQQVTLSCSPISGHRSVSWYQQTPGQGLQFLFEYFSETQRNKGNFPGRFSGRQFSNSRSEMNVSTLELGDSALYLCASSLDLAGGENEQFFGPGTRLTVL.

The rearrangement joins TRBV14 to TRBJ1-2; 9 positions match TRBD1. V was pared by 2 bases and J by 2 bases, with 3 bases of the junction left unmatched. The CDR3 totals 15 residues. Germline CDR1 is SGHDN and CDR2 is FVKESK. CDR3 bases: TGTGCCAGCAGCCAATACAGGGGGCAGAACTATGGCTACACCTTC. Translation gives CASSQYRGQNYGYTF. Complete variable domain (other parts from reference TRBV14 and TRBJ1-2): EAGVTQFPSHSVIEKGQTVTLRCDPISGHDNLYWYRRVMGKEIKFLLHFVKESKQDESGMPNNRFLAERTGGTYSTLKVQPAELEDSGVYFCASSQYRGQNYGYTFGSGTRLTVV.

The chain links TRBV12-5 to TRBJ2-1; TRBD2 agrees at 8 bases. The germline gives CDR1 LGHNT, CDR2 FRNRAP. V dropped 4 bases and J dropped 13; count of bases not matched to a gene: 9. This CDR3 spans 13 amino acids. CDR3 nucleotides: TGTGCTAGTGGTTCTTCGGGCACTAGCGGTCAGTTCTTC. Translating it yields CASGSSGTSGQFF.

The rearrangement links TRBV6-5 to TRBJ1-4; TRBD1 might be the D (5 bases). The CDR3 is made up of 14 amino acids. CDR1 and CDR2 from the germline V gene are MNHEY and SVGAGI. V lost 6 bases to trimming and J lost 2 bases, with 10 bases between them. CDR3 in amino acids: CASSPGFTNEKLFF. The CDR3 region has the DNA TGTGCCAGCAGCCCAGGGTTCACTAATGAAAAACTGTTTTTT.

V gene TRBV6-5 combines with J gene TRBJ2-7; D is perhaps TRBD2 (5 bases). There are 14 residues in the CDR3. V was shortened by 2 bases and J by 0 bases, with 8 bases between the two germline ends. From germline, CDR1 is MNHEY and CDR2 SVGAGI. CDR3 protein: CASSYGLNSYEQYF. In DNA, the CDR3 is TGTGCCAGCAGTTACGGACTGAACTCCTACGAGCAGTACTTC.

The chain combines TRBV20-1 with TRBJ2-1, with D possibly being TRBD2 (6 bases). Germline loops: CDR1 DFQATT, CDR2 SNEGSKA (reference sequence). V gave up 5 bases and J gave up 6 bases, with 8 bases separating them. The CDR3 consists of 11 residues. The CDR3 here is CSARGVNEQFF. The CDR3 DNA follows: TGCAGTGCTCGCGGGGTCAATGAGCAGTTCTTC.

The chain couples TRBV9 to TRBJ1-2; tentatively, D is TRBD1 (5 bases). V gave up 0 bases and J gave up 1 base, with 19 bases separating them. Germline CDR1 SGDLS, CDR2 YYNGEE. The CDR3 has 18 residues. The CDR3 sequence is CASSVDGGAGSDNYGYTF. CDR3 nucleotide sequence: TGTGCCAGCAGCGTAGATGGAGGGGCCGGGTCAGATAACTATGGCTACACCTTC.

A few counts support this clone. CDR3: CASNAPDRITDTQYF. CDR3 coding DNA: TGTGCCAGCAATGCCCCGGACAGGATCACAGATACGCAGTATTTT. J is TRBJ2-3 and V is TRBV28; 7 nucleotides line up with TRBD1. Germline CDR1 is MDHEN and CDR2 is SYDVKM. Trimming cost V 7 bases and J 2 bases; bases outside gene matches: 9. The CDR3 has 15 residues.

The chain has TRBV7-2 and TRBJ1-1; perhaps TRBD1 as D (6 bases). Trimming left V 3 bases short and J 5 bases short, with 13 bases between. Germline values: CDR1 SGHTA, CDR2 FQGNSA. The CDR3 has 14 amino acids. The CDR3 bases are TGTGCCAGCAGCTTGGGGGGGCGAGGTACTGAAGCTTTCTTT. Amino acids: CASSLGGRGTEAFF. The complete variable domain, with remaining parts taken from reference TRBV7-2 and TRBJ1-1, reads GAGVSQSPSNKVTEKGKDVELRCDPISGHTALYWYRQSLGQGLEFLIYFQGNSAPDKSGLPSDRFSAERTGGSVSTLTIQRTQQEDSAVYLCASSLGGRGTEAFFGQGTRLTVV.

The chain has TRBV19 and TRBJ2-1, with D possibly matching TRBD2 (6 bases). Trimming took 5 bases from V and 8 from J, leaving 13 bases between them. This CDR3 region has 13 residues. Per germline, CDR1 LNHDA and CDR2 SQIVND (reference sequence). CDR3 protein: CASSAGRRYEQFF. The CDR3 nucleotides are TGTGCCAGTAGTGCGGGACGGAGGTATGAGCAGTTCTTC.

The chain carries TRBV6-2 or TRBV6-3 and TRBJ2-7; D is unclear. Trimming stripped 6 bases from V and 12 bases from J, with 18 bases between. The CDR3 is made up of 12 amino acids. Germline lookup yields CDR1 MNHEY and CDR2 SVGEGT. Written as DNA, the CDR3 is TGTGCCAGCAGCTCCCGGGCCGATGCGCTGTACTTC. Its translation: CASSSRADALYF.

The CDR3 sequence is CASSLYVVGAAETQYF. The DNA of the CDR3 is TGCGCCAGCAGCTTGTACGTGGTGGGAGCTGCAGAGACCCAGTACTTC. The chain joins TRBV5-1 to TRBJ2-5; a weak D match, TRBD2 (5 bases). The CDR3 sequence is 16 residues long. The V end was cut by 1 base, the J end by 4 bases, with 17 bases between. The germline gives CDR1 SGHRS, CDR2 YFSETQ.

The chain recombines TRBV2 with TRBJ1-2; D unclear. Germline-derived CDR1 and CDR2 are SNHLY and FYNNEI. The V end was cut by 7 bases, the J end by 6 bases, with 9 bases between. The CDR3 is 11 amino acids. The CDR3 protein is CASKTVDGYTF. The CDR3 nucleotides are TGTGCCAGCAAAACCGTGGATGGCTACACCTTC.

In its sample, this clone was seen once. The chain is built from TRBV30 and TRBJ2-7; no clear D. Germline V gene lookup returns CDR1 GTSNPN and CDR2 SVGIG (reference sequence). This CDR3 has 13 amino acids. V gave up 1 base and J gave up 0 bases, with 7 bases separating them. CDR3 DNA sequence: TGTGCCTGGAGTGACGGATACTCCTACGAGCAGTACTTC. Translation gives CAWSDGYSYEQYF.

The chain joins TRBV30 to TRBJ1-5, with 9 bases that match TRBD1. The CDR3 is made up of 17 amino acids. With 3 bases clipped from V and 4 bases from J, the junction kept 13 bases outside the gene matches. Germline V gene lookup returns CDR1 GTSNPN and CDR2 SVGIG (reference sequence). The CDR3 region has the DNA TGTGCCTGGAGCGCCTTAACCGGGACAGGGCCTAATCAGCCCCAGCATTTT. It codes for CAWSALTGTGPNQPQHF.